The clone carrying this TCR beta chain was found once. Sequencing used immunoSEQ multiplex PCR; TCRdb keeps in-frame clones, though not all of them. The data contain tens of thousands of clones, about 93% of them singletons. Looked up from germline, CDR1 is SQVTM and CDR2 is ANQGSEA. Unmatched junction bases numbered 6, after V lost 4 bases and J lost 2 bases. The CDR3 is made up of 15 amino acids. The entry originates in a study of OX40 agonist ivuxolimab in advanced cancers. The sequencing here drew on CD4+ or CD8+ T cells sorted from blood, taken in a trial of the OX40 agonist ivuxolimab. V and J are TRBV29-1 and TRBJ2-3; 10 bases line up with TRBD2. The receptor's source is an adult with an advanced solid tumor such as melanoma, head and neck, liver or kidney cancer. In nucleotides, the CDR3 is TGCAGCGTTGCCCGGACTAGCGGACCCACAGATACGCAGTATTTT. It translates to CSVARTSGPTDTQYF.